Listed below are T cell receptor beta chains from one sample, sequenced in a study of cytomegalovirus exposure and HLA in healthy donors. The protocol was immunoSEQ multiplex PCR, while the TCRdb copy is restricted to in-frame clones and leaves out a portion. The data show 150,000 to 200,000 clones, with around 83% seen just once and less than 5% held by the top ten. The sequenced material came from PBMCs. These receptors originate from a man aged 50-59 years in good health and CMV-seropositive. Both conserved end residues are part of each CDR3. D genes are given only for firm matches. Not all rows give a size; the values are once, few, many and, for expanded clones, a class.

TGTGCCTGGAGTAGACAGGGGGCGGGTGAAAAACTGTTTTTT CAWSRQGAGEKLFF 14 TRBD1 TRBV30 NA TRBJ1-4
TGTGCCAGCAGCGTTGGCAGGGGTAGCGAGCAGTACTTC CASSVGRGSEQYF 13 NA TRBV9 NA TRBJ2-7
TGTGCCAGCAATTTGATGCCTAGCGGGGGCTACGAGCAGTACTTC CASNLMPSGGYEQYF 15 TRBD2 TRBV6-6 NA TRBJ2-7
TGTGCCAGCAGCCAAGATGGACAGGGGAATTCACCCCTCCACTTT CASSQDGQGNSPLHF 15 TRBD1 TRBV4-2 NA TRBJ1-6
TGTGCCAGCAGGGACGGACAGGGAGGCACCGGGGAGCTGTTTTTT CASRDGQGGTGELFF 15 TRBD1 TRBV28 NA TRBJ2-2
TGTGCCATCAGTGGGACTAGCACAGATACGCAGTATTTT CAISGTSTDTQYF 13 NA TRBV10-3 once TRBJ2-3
TGTGCCAGCAGCTTAGCGGTAGGAGGTGAGACCCAGTACTTC CASSLAVGGETQYF 14 NA TRBV7-9 NA TRBJ2-5
TGTGCCTGGAGTGTAATAGGACAGGGGCGAGGGTTCGGACCCTACGAACAGTACTTC CAWSVIGQGRGFGPYEQYF 19 TRBD1 TRBV30 NA TRBJ2-7
TGTGCCAGCAGCGTAGCCGGTAACTATGGCTACACCTTC CASSVAGNYGYTF 13 NA TRBV9 NA TRBJ1-2
TGTGCCAGCAGCCCCGGGACTAGCGGATACGAGCAGTACTTC CASSPGTSGYEQYF 14 TRBD2 TRBV9 NA TRBJ2-7
TGTGCCTGGAGTGTGGCGGAACTACCCTCCTACGAGCAGTACTTC CAWSVAELPSYEQYF 15 NA TRBV30 NA TRBJ2-7
TGTGCCAGCGGACCGGGACAGGGTATAGATACGCAGTATTTT CASGPGQGIDTQYF 14 TRBD1 TRBV7-6 once TRBJ2-3
TGTGCCAGCAGCTTGGATCTTGCGGCGGGGGGGCCGGAGACCCAGTACTTC CASSLDLAAGGPETQYF 17 TRBD2 TRBV5-4 NA TRBJ2-5
TGCGCCAGCAGTCTGGACAGGGGAGGTGGTAGCAATCAGCCCCAGCATTTT CASSLDRGGGSNQPQHF 17 TRBD1 TRBV23-1 NA TRBJ1-5
TGTGCCAGCAGTTCGGTCAGGCCCACTGATCAGCCCCAGCATTTT CASSSVRPTDQPQHF 15 NA TRBV28 NA TRBJ1-5
TGTGCCACCAGCAGAGCCGCGGGACTAGCCTATGAAAATACGCAGTATTTT CATSRAAGLAYENTQYF 17 TRBD2 TRBV15 NA TRBJ2-3
TGTGCCAGCAGCTTAGTACAGGGGGAAGCTTTCTTT CASSLVQGEAFF 12 TRBD1 TRBV7-9 few TRBJ1-1
TGTGCCAGCAGCGGGACCGACAGGCAATATGGCTACACCTTC CASSGTDRQYGYTF 14 NA TRBV28 NA TRBJ1-2
TGTGCCAGCAGCCCGGGACTAGCCTTGGCTGAGCAGTTCTTC CASSPGLALAEQFF 14 TRBD2 TRBV7-3 NA TRBJ2-1
TGTGCCTGGAGTAAAGGTGCTAGCGGGAGCACAGATACGCAGTATTTT CAWSKGASGSTDTQYF 16 TRBD2 TRBV30 few TRBJ2-3
TGTGCCAGTAGTATACAGGGGAGCAATCAGCCCCAGCATTTT CASSIQGSNQPQHF 14 NA TRBV19 NA TRBJ1-5
TGTGCCAGCAGCGCAGGGGACAGAGGCAATCAGCCCCAGCATTTT CASSAGDRGNQPQHF 15 TRBD1 TRBV7-6 once TRBJ1-5
TGCGCCAGCTCAGCCGGGACTAGCGGCACAGATACGCAGTATTTT CASSAGTSGTDTQYF 15 TRBD2 TRBV10-1 NA TRBJ2-3
TGTGCCAGCATCGCGGACAGTAATAGCAATCAGCCCCAGCATTTT CASIADSNSNQPQHF 15 NA TRBV5-5 few TRBJ1-5
TGTGCCAGCAGCATGGGGACACTCGCGAACACCGGGGAGCTGTTTTTT CASSMGTLANTGELFF 16 NA TRBV5-4 NA TRBJ2-2
TGCGCCAGCAGCCCTACTCCTGGACAGGTTGAAGCTTTCTTT CASSPTPGQVEAFF 14 TRBD1 TRBV5-1 NA TRBJ1-1
TGTGCCAGCAGCTTAGATCAACAGGGCCTCTCCTACGAGCAGTACTTC CASSLDQQGLSYEQYF 16 NA TRBV7-9 few TRBJ2-7
TGTGCCTGGAGTGTACAGGCGGATTCACCCCTCCACTTT CAWSVQADSPLHF 13 NA TRBV30 NA TRBJ1-6
TGTGCCAGCATCCCGACAGGGACCTATGGCTACACCTTC CASIPTGTYGYTF 13 TRBD1 TRBV6-1 few TRBJ1-2
TGTGCCAGCAGCTTAACAGGGGTAAACACCGGGGAGCTGTTTTTT CASSLTGVNTGELFF 15 TRBD1 TRBV7-8 few TRBJ2-2
TGTGCCAGCAGCCAAGATCTAGGGGACAATGAGCAGTTCTTC CASSQDLGDNEQFF 14 NA TRBV4-2 once TRBJ2-1
TGTGCCAGCAGCTTAGATGGTGGGCAGGGTGAGAATCAGCCCCAGCATTTT CASSLDGGQGENQPQHF 17 NA TRBV7-7 once TRBJ1-5
TGTGCCAGCTCACCCGATGCCGGGGGATACGAGCAGTACTTC CASSPDAGGYEQYF 14 NA TRBV18 few TRBJ2-7
TGTGCCAGCTCCCCCGGGGGGAACTTCAATCAGCCCCAGCATTTT CASSPGGNFNQPQHF 15 NA TRBV18 NA TRBJ1-5
TGTGCCAGCAGCTTGGGGTGGGGGGGCAGGAATCAGCCCCAGCATTTT CASSLGWGGRNQPQHF 16 NA TRBV5-4 NA TRBJ1-5
TGTGCCAGTTTGGGACTAGCGGGAGATGAGCAGTTCTTC CASLGLAGDEQFF 13 TRBD2 TRBV2 NA TRBJ2-1
TGTGCCAGCAGCTCAGGAGGGTGGGCCTACGAGCAGTACTTC CASSSGGWAYEQYF 14 NA TRBV7-3 NA TRBJ2-7
TGTGCCAGCAGCCGTGCGGGGAGCGAGACCCAGTACTTC CASSRAGSETQYF 13 NA TRBV7-9 NA TRBJ2-5
TGTGCCAGCAGCTTGTCAGGGGGGAACTACGAGCAGTACTTC CASSLSGGNYEQYF 14 NA TRBV5-5 NA TRBJ2-7
TGTGCCAGCAGTTTCGAGCGGGGGTTCCAAGAGACCCAGTACTTC CASSFERGFQETQYF 15 TRBD2 TRBV28 NA TRBJ2-5
TGTGCCAGCAGCTCCTTCGGGACAACGAACACTGAAGCTTTCTTT CASSSFGTTNTEAFF 15 NA TRBV11-2 NA TRBJ1-1
TGTGCCAGCAGCGGTCGGACAGGCGCCGGGTACGAGCAGTACTTC CASSGRTGAGYEQYF 15 TRBD1 TRBV13 NA TRBJ2-7
TGTGCCAGTAGTACCCAGACAGGGTTGGAAGCTTTCTTT CASSTQTGLEAFF 13 TRBD1 TRBV19 NA TRBJ1-1
TGTGCCAGCAGTCACCGCCCGGGACAGGGTATCTATGAGCAGTTCTTC CASSHRPGQGIYEQFF 16 TRBD1 TRBV28 NA TRBJ2-1
TGTGCCAGCAGCTTAGCTCGGGGCTACGAGCAGTACTTC CASSLARGYEQYF 13 NA TRBV11-2 NA TRBJ2-7
TGCAGTGCTAGAGATCCCCAGTCTCAGTACTTC CSARDPQSQYF 11 NA TRBV20-1 NA TRBJ2-5
TGTGCCAGCAGCGCCGCTAGCGGGAGTGGGGCAGATACGCAGTATTTT CASSAASGSGADTQYF 16 TRBD2 TRBV9 NA TRBJ2-3
TGTGCCAGCATGAAGACAGGAACCTACGAGCAGTACTTC CASMKTGTYEQYF 13 NA TRBV6-1 NA TRBJ2-7
TGTGCCAGCAGTTTCGCTAGCGGGACCCAAGAGACCCAGTACTTC CASSFASGTQETQYF 15 TRBD2 TRBV28 NA TRBJ2-5
TGTGCCAGCAGCGCCCGTCAGGGGGTAGGCACAGATACGCAGTATTTT CASSARQGVGTDTQYF 16 TRBD1 TRBV9 NA TRBJ2-3
TGTGCCAGCAGCGGTCGGACAGGGCAAACGGCTTTCTTT CASSGRTGQTAFF 13 TRBD1 TRBV9 NA TRBJ1-1